This entry features one T cell receptor (beta chain) sequence. Original handling: Reference gene primer amplification yielded estimated nucleated cell counts. Method: immunoSEQ multiplex PCR; TCRdb's copy keeps in-frame clones and lacks some. The D gene and trimming were derived from the DNA, and the V and J assignments and clone size from that table. The sample has 60,000 or so clones; approximately 89% are singletons. These data originate in a study of blood T cell repertoires in COVID-19. Background on the study: Whether acute or convalescent, the COVID-19 samples came from the United States, Italy and Spain.

Trimming at V came to 0 bases and at J to 11 bases, leaving 19 bases not matched to a gene. Germline CDR1 LGHNA, CDR2 YSLEER. The CDR3 has 20 residues. The TCR was taken from a man aged 55 to 70 with acute or convalescent COVID-19. V is TRBV4-3 and J is TRBJ1-4, with 12 bases fitting TRBD1. The sequenced sample was peripheral blood. CDR3: CASSQEPWGQGASGSTKLFF. The CDR3 region has the DNA TGCGCCAGCAGCCAAGAGCCGTGGGGACAGGGGGCCTCTGGCTCCACGAAACTGTTTTTT.